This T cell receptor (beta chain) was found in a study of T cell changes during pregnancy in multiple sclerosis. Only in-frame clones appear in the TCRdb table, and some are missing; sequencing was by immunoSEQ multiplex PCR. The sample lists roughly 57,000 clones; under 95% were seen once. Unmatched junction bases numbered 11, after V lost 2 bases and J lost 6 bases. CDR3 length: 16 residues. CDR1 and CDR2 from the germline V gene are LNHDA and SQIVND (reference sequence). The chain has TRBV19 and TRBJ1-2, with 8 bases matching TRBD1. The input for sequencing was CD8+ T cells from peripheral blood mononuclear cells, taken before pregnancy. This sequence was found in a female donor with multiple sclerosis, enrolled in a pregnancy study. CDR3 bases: TGTGCCAGTAGTATATCGGCAGGGGGCAAATCCCATGGCTACACCTTC. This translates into CASSISAGGKSHGYTF.